This paragraph covers one T cell receptor beta chain sequence. Its antigen remains unidentified. There are no base qualities to consult, and no much larger clone falls within one base. Trimming leaves V shorter by 0 bases and J shorter by 10 bases, with the junction holding 6 bases beyond the gene matches. The CDR3 has 14 amino acids, counting the end cysteine and phenylalanine. The only DNA kept is the CDR3, 42 bases in frame from the first base. Taken from the germline V gene, the CDR1 and CDR2 loops are MNHEY and SVGAGI. Using the deep immunoSEQ assay, multiplex PCR amplified TCR CDR3 regions from genomic DNA. Extracted genomic DNA from each cell subset was spread evenly across all wells of several immunoSEQ 96-well plates, with each plate serving as a replicate. For sorted subsets, around 0.2 ug of genomic DNA, equivalent to roughly 33,000 T cell genomes, went into each replicate PCR. The purified libraries were quantified using a Qubit 3.0 fluorometer, sized with a Bioanalyzer 2100, and then quantified again using the KAPA Library Quantification kit. A separate single-read 150-cycle Illumina NextSeq 550 flow cell was used to sequence each immunoSEQ 96-well plate. From the authors' description of their analysis: Because the immunoSEQ output included only junctional sequences and no quality scores, the filtering could not be the same as the filtering used for full-length reads. To assign V/J genes and CDR3, sequences were annotated using PyIR, a Python wrapper for IgBLAST v1.9, with IMGT germline references. Any read was removed if the V/J assignment was weak (E-value above 1e-6), the CDR3 was missing, or the read contained stop codons, out-of-frame junctions, or ambiguous translated residues. V3J clonotypes were defined by identical inferred V gene, J gene, and CDR3 amino acid sequence. The percentage overlap between two repertoires was calculated by dividing the number of shared unique clonotypes by the size of the smaller repertoire. Three approaches were used to assess repertoire richness: RTK rarefaction, the Chao1 estimator, and Recon v2.1 estimates of unobserved clonotypes. Generation probabilities were computed with OLGA for all TCRbeta clonotypes obtained by the gDNA method from several donors. Here the immuneACCESS table is served through TCRdb, limited to in-frame sequences with V and J called. Missing clones are a known gap in these copies; in checked studies unresolved V genes cover under half, and the rest lacks a known reason. The DNA was the basis for D and trimming; V, J and clone size are from that table. This sample is represented by about 1,900,000 clones; over 85% of them were singletons. The ten largest clones capture roughly 1.2% of the sample.

CD8 naive samples consisted of CD45RO-negative cells that were positively selected for CCR7, yielding a CD45RA+CCR7+ population without TemRA cells. The donors were healthy, HIV-negative adults who had no recently reported acute infections or vaccinations. All donors were Caucasian adults living in Nashville, Tennessee, USA. Blood was obtained by leukapheresis, after which PBMCs were separated by Ficoll-Histopaque density gradient centrifugation and cryopreserved in liquid nitrogen vapor phase. Purity and quantity of every magnetically sorted T cell population were checked by analytical flow cytometry. Genomic DNA was isolated from each sorted fraction and quantified by UV absorbance on a Nanodrop 2000c. The data stem from a study of shared clonotypes between healthy human individuals (dated by TCRdb to 2018 to 2020). For context, the study as a whole: The cohort comprised a couple of women and three men aged 18 to 49 years. To estimate repertoire size and how much clonotype sharing occurs between individuals, the study deeply sequenced the blood TCR repertoires of about five healthy adults. Leukapheresis yielded between about 0.9 and 9.5 billion PBMCs per donor. Different laboratories and diverse techniques were used to prepare libraries and sequence TCR repertoires, to increase sequencing depth and limit assay-specific biases. For each donor, three plates each were used for CD4 naive and CD4 memory, two plates were used for CD8 naive, and one plate was used for CD8 memory.

The investigation overall reported the following: Even with the large sequencing depth, rarefaction of the sorted-subset datasets indicated that sequencing was incomplete. Based on pairwise subsampling, the degree of clonotype sharing among donors was expected to be affected by sequencing depth. The genetic and exposure-history diversity represented was limited by the small number of donors. Higher generation probabilities were observed for clonotypes shared by all four sorted-subset donors than for non-shared clonotypes. Estimated clonotype richness was generally larger for naive than for memory subsets. Sampling was restricted to blood, and TCR repertoires in tissue are likely to differ from TCR repertoires in blood. Sharing across several donors was observed for approximately 5% of naive CD4, under 4% of naive CD8, 2% to 2.5% of memory CD4, and around 0.4% of memory CD8 clonotypes.

The chain is made from TRBV6-5 and TRBJ2-1; 7 junctional bases match TRBD2. The source of this sequence is a man in his late teens or twenties in good health. Sequencing was carried out using naive CD8+ T cells sorted from blood. Explained via the paper, the cell subset or site label denotes: CD45RA+CCR7+. This receptor carries the CDR3 CASSYSGGDGEQFF. The nucleotide sequence is given as TGTGCCAGCAGTTACTCTGGGGGGGACGGGGAGCAGTTCTTC.